Listed here are 20 T cell receptor beta chains from one sample, sequenced in a study of T cells after yellow fever vaccination. Via MiXCR, TCRdb re-called the 5' RACE reads, giving one row per CDR3 protein. The sample records 150,000 or so distinct CDR3 sequences, around 6.3% being singletons. The specimen comprised CD4+ T cells sorted from PBMCs, sampled 10 days after the yellow fever booster vaccination. These receptors were collected from a man aged 30 to 39 who received the YFV17D yellow fever vaccine.

The table lists this clonotype with many counts. The V call is TRBV12-3 or TRBV12-4, the J call TRBJ2-3; D uncertain. The CDR3 loop spans 16 amino acids. V was trimmed by 0 bases and J by 4 bases, leaving 14 bases between them. The CDR3 loop is CASSLALKPGADTQYF. CDR3 DNA: TGTGCCAGCAGTTTAGCCCTGAAGCCTGGGGCAGATACGCAGTATTTT.

This clonotype was observed many times. CDR3 DNA: TGTGCCAGCACCCTCCTCCCTCTGAGTGAGCAGTTCTTC. Protein: CASTLLPLSEQFF. V gene TRBV25-1 combines with J gene TRBJ2-1; D not resolved. The germline CDR1 and CDR2 sequences are MGHDK and SYGVNS. Trimming shortened V by 7 bases and J by 9 bases, and 16 bases separated the two germline ends. This CDR3 comprises 13 residues. Variable domain in full (rest from reference TRBV25-1 and TRBJ2-1): EADIYQTPRYLVIGTGKKITLECSQTMGHDKMYWYQQDPGMELHLIHYSYGVNSTEKGDLSSESTVSRIRTEHFPLTLESARPSHTSQYLCASTLLPLSEQFFGPGTRLTVL.

This clonotype appeared a few times. V is TRBV7-2 and J is TRBJ2-7; D perhaps matches TRBD1 (6 bases). Trimming stripped 5 bases from V and 2 bases from J, with 13 bases between. From germline, CDR1 is SGHTA and CDR2 FQGNSA. The CDR3 is 14 amino acids. The CDR3 sequence: CASSPIRDTYEQYF. CDR3 DNA: TGTGCCAGCAGCCCCATCCGGGACACCTACGAGCAGTACTTC.

This clonotype was detected many times. The chain employs TRBV24-1 and TRBJ1-2, with D possibly matching TRBD1 (6 bases). Trimming pared 4 bases from V and 4 bases from J, leaving 12 bases between. The CDR3 length is 14 residues. The germline CDR1 and CDR2 sequences are KGHDR and SFDVKD. In DNA, the CDR3 is TGTGCCACCAGTGACAGGGGTCGGAGCTATGGCTACACCTTC. Translated, it gives CATSDRGRSYGYTF.

This clonotype was detected ten times or more. The genes are TRBV20-1 and TRBJ2-3; no clear D gene. Germline assignment: CDR1 DFQATT and CDR2 SNEGSKA (reference sequence). V was cut by 3 bases and J by 0 bases, with 10 bases left in between. This CDR3 has 14 residues. The CDR3 DNA follows: TGCAGTGCTAGGGAACTACGGAGCACAGATACGCAGTATTTT. This encodes CSARELRSTDTQYF.

This clonotype was seen many times. V is TRBV6-2 or TRBV6-3 and J is TRBJ2-7; tentatively, D is TRBD2 (6 bases). Between the trimmed V and J ends, which lost 6 bases and 0 bases, there was a span of 12 bases. Germline loops: CDR1 MNHEY, CDR2 SVGEGT. CDR3 length: 14 amino acids. CDR3 DNA sequence: TGTGCCAGCAGGCGGGGACTGGCCTCCTACGAGCAGTACTTC. The encoded protein is CASRRGLASYEQYF.

Comment on this clonotype: Since a much larger clone is just one base distant, this may be a read error. This chain links TRBV7-9 with TRBJ2-1, with TRBD2 matching over 12 bases. The germline V gene encodes CDR1 SEHNR and CDR2 FQNEAQ (reference sequence). CDR3 length: 16 residues. CDR3 nucleotides: TGTGCCCGCAGCCCAACTAGCGGGAGGACCTACAATGAGCAGTTCTTC. Translation gives CARSPTSGRTYNEQFF.

This chain links TRBV20-1 with TRBJ2-3; tentative D call: TRBD2 (5 bases). Germline V CDR1 and CDR2: DFQATT, SNEGSKA (reference sequence). The CDR3 is made up of 16 amino acids. V shed 6 bases and J shed 0 bases, with 19 bases lying between them. In DNA, the CDR3 is TGCAGTGCCGCTATCAGACAACGAGGGAGCACAGATACGCAGTATTTT. It encodes CSAAIRQRGSTDTQYF.

The table lists this clonotype with many counts. V usage is TRBV7-2 and J usage is TRBJ2-6; D ambiguous. The CDR3 sequence is 16 residues long. The V gene's germline CDR1 is SGHTA and CDR2 FQGNSA. Trimming cost V 1 base and J 0 bases, with 7 bases left between them. In DNA form, the CDR3 reads TGTGCCAGCAGCTTAGGACGGATCTCTGGGGCCAACGTCCTGACTTTC. This sequence encodes CASSLGRISGANVLTF.

In its sample, this clonotype was seen many times. The CDR3 sequence is CASSFGQGRTDTQYF. CDR3 coding DNA: TGTGCCAGCAGTTTCGGACAGGGGAGGACAGATACGCAGTATTTT. This chain uses TRBV6-5 with TRBJ2-3, with 9 bases lining up with TRBD1. Germline V CDR1 and CDR2: MNHEY, SVGAGI. The V segment lost 4 bases and the J segment 3 bases; nucleotides outside the gene matches: 5. CDR3 size: 15 residues.

This clonotype was observed a few times. The genes are TRBV5-6 and TRBJ2-1; D is possibly TRBD1 (6 bases). There are 16 residues in the CDR3. V gave up 3 bases and J gave up 6 bases, with 19 bases separating them. The germline gives CDR1 SGHDT, CDR2 YYEEEE. Here the CDR3 DNA reads TGTGCCAGCAGCTCAGACAGGTTCATTATCGTCAATGAGCAGTTCTTC. It is translated as CASSSDRFIIVNEQFF.

This chain joins TRBV5-1 and TRBJ2-7, with 14 bases identical to TRBD2. The germline CDR1 and CDR2 sequences are SGHRS and YFSETQ. This CDR3 is built from 18 residues. The J segment lost 5 bases and the V segment lost 4 bases, leaving 14 bases of the junction unmatched. CDR3 region: CASSKIAGTSGSIHEQYF. CDR3 nucleotides: TGCGCCAGCAGCAAAATCGCCGGGACTAGCGGGAGCATCCACGAGCAGTACTTC. Together with reference TRBV5-1 and TRBJ2-7, the CDR3 gives the full variable domain: KAGVTQTPRYLIKTRGQQVTLSCSPISGHRSVSWYQQTPGQGLQFLFEYFSETQRNKGNFPGRFSGRQFSNSRSEMNVSTLELGDSALYLCASSKIAGTSGSIHEQYFGPGTRLTVT.

This clonotype was picked up many times. V and J are TRBV29-1 and TRBJ2-7; D might be TRBD1 or TRBD2, each matching 5 bases. This CDR3 comprises 11 residues. CDR1 and CDR2 (germline): SQVTM, ANQGSEA. The ends were cut back, 4 bases at V and 4 bases at J, with 8 bases in the middle. Here the CDR3 reads CSVVGDYEQYF. The CDR3 DNA reads TGCAGCGTTGTGGGGGATTACGAGCAGTACTTC.

J is TRBJ1-1 and V is TRBV18, with 8 bases that match TRBD1. Trimming cost V 3 bases and J 4 bases; bases outside gene matches: 7. Germline V gives CDR1 KGHSH, CDR2 LQKENI. CDR3 size: 15 residues. The DNA for the CDR3 is TGTGCCAGCTCACCCGCCCAGGGGGCATCCACTGAAGCTTTCTTT. Its protein product is CASSPAQGASTEAFF.

In its sample, this clonotype was seen a few times. The chain employs TRBV15 and TRBJ1-2, with D possibly TRBD1 on 5 matching bases. The CDR3 sequence is 12 residues long. In germline, CDR1 is LNHNV, CDR2 YYDKDF (reference sequence). Trimming took off 1 base at V and 11 bases at J, with 11 bases between the two ends. The DNA of the CDR3 is TGTGCCACCAGCAGAGGGGACGGGGGGTACACCTTC. Its protein is CATSRGDGGYTF.

This clonotype was seen at least ten times. V is TRBV28 and J is TRBJ2-7, with 8 bases aligning to TRBD1. The CDR3 length is 13 residues. Germline CDR1 MDHEN, CDR2 SYDVKM. The V gene end was trimmed by 8 bases and the J gene end by 2 bases; junction bases not matched to a gene: 5. CDR3 sequence (DNA): TGTGCCAGCCGTCAGGGGGCTACCTACGAGCAGTACTTC. Protein product: CASRQGATYEQYF.

This clonotype has a count of ten or more. The chain has TRBV7-2 and TRBJ2-1; 9 bases agree with TRBD2. CDR1 is SGHTA and CDR2 is FQGNSA in the germline V gene. Germline trimming cut 10 bases from V and 1 base from J; bases unmatched to any gene: 14. The CDR3 runs 17 residues. CDR3 sequence reads: CATSGGAGGESYNEQFF. The CDR3 DNA is TGTGCCACCTCAGGAGGAGCGGGAGGTGAATCCTACAATGAGCAGTTCTTC.

This clonotype has just a few counts. V is TRBV19 and J is TRBJ1-1; TRBD1 aligns across 7 bases. V shed 5 bases and J 3 bases; nucleotides not matched to a gene: 6. The CDR3 covers 14 residues. Germline loops: CDR1 LNHDA, CDR2 SQIVND (reference sequence). CDR3 nucleotide sequence: TGTGCCAGTAGTGTCAGGGGGGCGGACACTGAAGCTTTCTTT. It yields the protein CASSVRGADTEAFF.

This clonotype was found many times. J is TRBJ2-1 and V is TRBV29-1; 8 bases fit TRBD1. Germline V gene data show CDR1 as SQVTM and CDR2 as ANQGSEA. This CDR3 contains 14 residues. V shed 8 bases, J shed 7 bases, and the junction held 13 bases outside the gene matches. The CDR3 region has the DNA TGCAGCATTCTCGGCAGGGGGCTTTTGAATGAGCAGTTCTTC. This encodes CSILGRGLLNEQFF.

V is TRBV20-1 and J is TRBJ2-2, with 14 nucleotides matching TRBD2. V lost 5 bases, J lost 3 bases, and 5 bases stayed unmatched. Germline-derived CDR1 and CDR2 are DFQATT and SNEGSKA (reference sequence). The CDR3 consists of 16 residues. CDR3 region: CSAGTSGRSDTGELFF. In DNA form, the CDR3 reads TGCAGTGCTGGGACTAGCGGGAGAAGTGACACCGGGGAGCTGTTTTTT.